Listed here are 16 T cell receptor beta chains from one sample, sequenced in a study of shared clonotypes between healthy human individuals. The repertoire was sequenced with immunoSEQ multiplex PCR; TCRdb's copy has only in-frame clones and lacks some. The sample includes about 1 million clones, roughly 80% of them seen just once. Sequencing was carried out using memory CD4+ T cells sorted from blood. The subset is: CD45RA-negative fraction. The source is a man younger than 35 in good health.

The CDR3 spells CASSPGGFSPSPSYEQYF. The CDR3 bases are TGTGCCAGCAGCCCCGGAGGATTTAGTCCTAGCCCTTCCTACGAGCAGTACTTC. V is TRBV5-6 and J is TRBJ2-7; D is perhaps TRBD2 (5 bases). This CDR3 is 18 amino acids long. V lost 4 bases and J 1 base, leaving 24 bases between the germline ends. Germline lookup yields CDR1 SGHDT and CDR2 YYEEEE.

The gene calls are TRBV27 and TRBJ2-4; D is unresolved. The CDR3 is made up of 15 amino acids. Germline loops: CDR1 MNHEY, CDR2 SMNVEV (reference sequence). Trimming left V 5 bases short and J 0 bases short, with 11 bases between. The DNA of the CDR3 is TGTGCCAGCAGTCCTATGACGGTAGCCAAAAACATTCAGTACTTC. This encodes CASSPMTVAKNIQYF.

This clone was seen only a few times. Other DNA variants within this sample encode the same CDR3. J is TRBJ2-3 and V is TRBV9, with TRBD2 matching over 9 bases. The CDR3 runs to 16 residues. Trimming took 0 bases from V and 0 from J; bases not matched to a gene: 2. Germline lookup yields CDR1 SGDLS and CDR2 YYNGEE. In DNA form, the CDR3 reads TGTGCCAGCAGCGTAGGAGCGGGAGGTAGCACAGATACGCAGTATTTT. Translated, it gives CASSVGAGGSTDTQYF.

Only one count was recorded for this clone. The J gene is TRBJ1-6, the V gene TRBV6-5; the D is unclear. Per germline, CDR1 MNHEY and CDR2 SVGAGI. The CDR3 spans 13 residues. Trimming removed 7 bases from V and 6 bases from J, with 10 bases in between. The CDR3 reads CASNALGNSPLHF. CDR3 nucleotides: TGTGCCAGCAATGCCCTGGGTAATTCACCCCTCCACTTT.

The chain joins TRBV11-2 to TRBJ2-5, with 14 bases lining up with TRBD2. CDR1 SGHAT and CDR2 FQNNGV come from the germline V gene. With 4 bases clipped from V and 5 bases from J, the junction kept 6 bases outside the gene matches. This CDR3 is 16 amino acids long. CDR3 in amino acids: CASSSGLAGAGETQYF. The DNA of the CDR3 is TGTGCCAGCAGCTCGGGACTAGCGGGAGCGGGGGAGACCCAGTACTTC.

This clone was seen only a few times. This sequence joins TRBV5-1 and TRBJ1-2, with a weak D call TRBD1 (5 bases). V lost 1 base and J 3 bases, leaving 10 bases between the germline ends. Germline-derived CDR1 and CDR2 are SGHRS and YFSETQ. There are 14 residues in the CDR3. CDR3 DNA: TGCGCCAGCAGCTTGTTGGTGACAGACTATGGCTACACCTTC. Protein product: CASSLLVTDYGYTF.

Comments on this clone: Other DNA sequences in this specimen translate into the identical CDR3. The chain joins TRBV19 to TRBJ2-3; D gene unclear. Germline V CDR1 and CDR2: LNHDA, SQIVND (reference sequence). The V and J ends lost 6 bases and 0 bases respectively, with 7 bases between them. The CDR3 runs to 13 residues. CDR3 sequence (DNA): TGTGCCAGTAGCCTTGGAAGCACAGATACGCAGTATTTT. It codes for CASSLGSTDTQYF.

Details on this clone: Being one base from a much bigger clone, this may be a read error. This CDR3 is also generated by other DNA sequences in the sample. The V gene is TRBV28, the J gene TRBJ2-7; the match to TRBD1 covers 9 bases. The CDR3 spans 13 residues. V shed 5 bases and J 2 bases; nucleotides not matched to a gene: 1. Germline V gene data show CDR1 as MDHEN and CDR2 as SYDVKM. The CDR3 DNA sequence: TGTGCCAGCAGTCGGACAGGGGCCTACGAGCAGTACTTC. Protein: CASSRTGAYEQYF.

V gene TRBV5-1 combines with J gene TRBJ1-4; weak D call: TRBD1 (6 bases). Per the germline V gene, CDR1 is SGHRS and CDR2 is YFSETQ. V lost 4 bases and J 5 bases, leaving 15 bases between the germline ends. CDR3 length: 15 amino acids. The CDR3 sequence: CASSPLGTGNEKLFF. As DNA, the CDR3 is TGCGCCAGCAGCCCGCTTGGCACAGGGAATGAAAAACTGTTTTTT.

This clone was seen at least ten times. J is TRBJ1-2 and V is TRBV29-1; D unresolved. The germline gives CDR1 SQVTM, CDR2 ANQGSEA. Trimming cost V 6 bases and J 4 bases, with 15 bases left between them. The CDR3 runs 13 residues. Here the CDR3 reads CSVGPLGSYGYTF. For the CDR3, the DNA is TGCAGCGTCGGACCTTTAGGCTCCTATGGCTACACCTTC.

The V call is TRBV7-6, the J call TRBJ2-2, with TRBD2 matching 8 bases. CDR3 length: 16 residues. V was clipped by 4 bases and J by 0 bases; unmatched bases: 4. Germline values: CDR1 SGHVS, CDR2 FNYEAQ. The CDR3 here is CASSSRGGSNTGELFF. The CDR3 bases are TGTGCCAGCAGCTCCCGGGGGGGATCGAACACCGGGGAGCTGTTTTTT.

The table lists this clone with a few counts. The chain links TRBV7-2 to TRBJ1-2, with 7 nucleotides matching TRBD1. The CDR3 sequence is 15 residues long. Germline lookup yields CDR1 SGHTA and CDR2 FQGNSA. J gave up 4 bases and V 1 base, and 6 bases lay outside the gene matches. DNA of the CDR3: TGTGCCAGCAGCTTAGGGACAGGAGCTGCCTATGGCTACACCTTC. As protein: CASSLGTGAAYGYTF.

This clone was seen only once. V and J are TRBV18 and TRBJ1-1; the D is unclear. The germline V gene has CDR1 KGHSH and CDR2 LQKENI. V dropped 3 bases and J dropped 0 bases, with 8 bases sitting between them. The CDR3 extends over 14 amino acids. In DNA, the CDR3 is TGTGCCAGCTCACCGCGCCCTTTGAACACTGAAGCTTTCTTT. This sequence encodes CASSPRPLNTEAFF.

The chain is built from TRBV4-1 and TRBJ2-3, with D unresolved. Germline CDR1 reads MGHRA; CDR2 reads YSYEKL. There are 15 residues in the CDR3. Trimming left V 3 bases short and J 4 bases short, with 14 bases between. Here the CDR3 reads CASSQLQTTADTQYF. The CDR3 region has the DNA TGCGCCAGCAGCCAGCTCCAGACAACCGCAGATACGCAGTATTTT.

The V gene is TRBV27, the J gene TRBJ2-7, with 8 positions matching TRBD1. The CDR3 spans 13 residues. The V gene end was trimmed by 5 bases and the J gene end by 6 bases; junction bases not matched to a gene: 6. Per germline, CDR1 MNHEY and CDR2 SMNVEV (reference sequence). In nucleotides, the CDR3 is TGTGCCAGCAGTCTTGACAGGGGCGCCGAGCAGTACTTC. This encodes CASSLDRGAEQYF.

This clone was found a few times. The CDR3 protein is CASSFEGTNYGYTF. The CDR3 region has the DNA TGTGCCAGCAGCTTTGAGGGTACTAACTATGGCTACACCTTC. V gene TRBV5-6 combines with J gene TRBJ1-2; D remains unclear. Trimming removed 2 bases from V and 0 bases from J, with 8 bases in between. CDR3 length equals 14 residues. Germline V gene sequence: CDR1 SGHDT, CDR2 YYEEEE.